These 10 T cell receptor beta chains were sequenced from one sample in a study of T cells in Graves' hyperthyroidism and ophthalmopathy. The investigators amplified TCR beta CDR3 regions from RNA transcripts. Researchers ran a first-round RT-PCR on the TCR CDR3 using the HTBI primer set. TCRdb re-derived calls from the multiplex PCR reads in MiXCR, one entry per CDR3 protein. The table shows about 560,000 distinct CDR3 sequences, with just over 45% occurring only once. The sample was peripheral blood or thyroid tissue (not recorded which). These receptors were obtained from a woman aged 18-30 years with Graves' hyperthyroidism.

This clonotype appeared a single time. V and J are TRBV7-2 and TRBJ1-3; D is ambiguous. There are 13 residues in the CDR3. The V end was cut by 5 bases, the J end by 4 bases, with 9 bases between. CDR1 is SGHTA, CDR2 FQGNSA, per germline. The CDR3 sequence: CASSLTLGNTIYF. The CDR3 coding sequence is TGTGCCAGCAGCCTTACACTAGGAAACACCATATATTTT.

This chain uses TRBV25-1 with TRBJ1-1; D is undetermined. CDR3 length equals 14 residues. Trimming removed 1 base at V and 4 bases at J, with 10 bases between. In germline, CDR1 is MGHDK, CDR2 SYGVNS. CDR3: CASSEWRAITEAFF. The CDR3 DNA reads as TGTGCCAGCAGTGAATGGCGGGCCATCACTGAAGCTTTCTTT.

CDR3 DNA: TGTGCCAGCAGTGGATCGGGCAGGGGGGCCTACGAGCAGTACTTC. Its protein product is CASSGSGRGAYEQYF. This chain joins TRBV2 and TRBJ2-7, with a weak D call TRBD1 (7 bases). V lost 4 bases and J 2 bases, leaving 15 bases between the germline ends. Germline assignment: CDR1 SNHLY and CDR2 FYNNEI. This CDR3 has 15 amino acids.

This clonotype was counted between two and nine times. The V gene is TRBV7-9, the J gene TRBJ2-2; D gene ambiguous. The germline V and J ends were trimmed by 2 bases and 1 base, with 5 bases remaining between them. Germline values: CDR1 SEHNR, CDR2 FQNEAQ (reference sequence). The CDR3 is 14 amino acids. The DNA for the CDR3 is TGTGCCAGCAGCTTACGGGTGAACACCGGGGAGCTGTTTTTT. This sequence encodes CASSLRVNTGELFF.

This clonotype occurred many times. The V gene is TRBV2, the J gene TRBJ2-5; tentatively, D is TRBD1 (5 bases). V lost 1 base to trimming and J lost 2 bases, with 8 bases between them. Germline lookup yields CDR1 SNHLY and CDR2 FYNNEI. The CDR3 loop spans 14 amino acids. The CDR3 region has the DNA TGTGCCAGCAGTGAAGATTCAGGGCAAGAGACCCAGTACTTC. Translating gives CASSEDSGQETQYF.

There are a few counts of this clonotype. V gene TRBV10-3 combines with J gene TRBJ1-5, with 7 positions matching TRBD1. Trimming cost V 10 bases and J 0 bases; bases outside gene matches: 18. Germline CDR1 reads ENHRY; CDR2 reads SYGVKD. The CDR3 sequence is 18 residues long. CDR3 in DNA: TGTGCCAGCACCTACAGGCAGGGGGGAGCCCTTAGCAATCAGCCCCAGCATTTT. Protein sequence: CASTYRQGGALSNQPQHF.

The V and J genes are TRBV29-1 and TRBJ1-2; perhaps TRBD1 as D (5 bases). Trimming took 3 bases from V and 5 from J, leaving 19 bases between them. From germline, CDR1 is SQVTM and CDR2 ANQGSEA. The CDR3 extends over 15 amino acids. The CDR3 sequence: CSVDVRDSNLYGYTF. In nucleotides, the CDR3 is TGCAGCGTTGACGTCCGGGACTCCAACCTGTATGGCTACACCTTC. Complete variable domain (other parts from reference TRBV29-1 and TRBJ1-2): SAVISQKPSRDICQRGTSLTIQCQVDSQVTMMFWYRQQPGQSLTLIATANQGSEATYESGFVIDKFPISRPNLTFSTLTVSNMSPEDSSIYLCSVDVRDSNLYGYTFGSGTRLTVV.

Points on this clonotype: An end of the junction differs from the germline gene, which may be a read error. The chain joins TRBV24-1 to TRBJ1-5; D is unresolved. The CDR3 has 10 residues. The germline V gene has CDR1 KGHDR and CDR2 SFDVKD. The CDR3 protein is CSTTLALQHF. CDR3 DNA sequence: TGTTCCACCACCCTAGCCCTTCAGCATTTT.

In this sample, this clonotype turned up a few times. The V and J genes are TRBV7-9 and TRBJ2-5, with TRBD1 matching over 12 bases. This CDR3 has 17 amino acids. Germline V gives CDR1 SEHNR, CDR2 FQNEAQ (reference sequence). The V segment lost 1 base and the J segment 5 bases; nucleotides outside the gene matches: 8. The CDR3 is CASSLVGTGGQRETQYF. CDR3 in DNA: TGTGCCAGCAGCTTAGTCGGGACAGGGGGCCAACGGGAGACCCAGTACTTC.

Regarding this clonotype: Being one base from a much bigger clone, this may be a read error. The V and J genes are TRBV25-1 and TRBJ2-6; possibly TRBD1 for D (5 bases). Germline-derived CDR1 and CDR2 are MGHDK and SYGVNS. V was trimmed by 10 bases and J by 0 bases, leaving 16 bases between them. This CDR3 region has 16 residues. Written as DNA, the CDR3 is TGTGCCACCAGCAGTGAAGACAGCTCTGGGGCCAACGTCCTGACTTTC. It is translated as CATSSEDSSGANVLTF.